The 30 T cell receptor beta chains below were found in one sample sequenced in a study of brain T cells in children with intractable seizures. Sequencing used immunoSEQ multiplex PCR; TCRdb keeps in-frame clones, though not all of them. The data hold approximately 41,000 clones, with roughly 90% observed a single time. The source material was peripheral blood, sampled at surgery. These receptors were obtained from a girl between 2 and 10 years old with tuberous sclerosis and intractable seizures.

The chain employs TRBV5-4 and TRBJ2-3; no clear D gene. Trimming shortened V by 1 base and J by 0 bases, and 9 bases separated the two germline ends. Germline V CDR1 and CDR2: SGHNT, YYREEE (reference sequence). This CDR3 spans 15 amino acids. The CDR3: CASSLLDRSTDTQYF. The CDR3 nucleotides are TGTGCCAGCAGCTTGCTGGACCGGAGCACAGATACGCAGTATTTT.

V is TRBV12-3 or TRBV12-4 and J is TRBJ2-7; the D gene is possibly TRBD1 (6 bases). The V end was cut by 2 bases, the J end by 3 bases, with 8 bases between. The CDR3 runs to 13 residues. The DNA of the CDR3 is TGTGCCAGCAGTTTAATACAGGGCTACGAGCAGTACTTC. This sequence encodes CASSLIQGYEQYF.

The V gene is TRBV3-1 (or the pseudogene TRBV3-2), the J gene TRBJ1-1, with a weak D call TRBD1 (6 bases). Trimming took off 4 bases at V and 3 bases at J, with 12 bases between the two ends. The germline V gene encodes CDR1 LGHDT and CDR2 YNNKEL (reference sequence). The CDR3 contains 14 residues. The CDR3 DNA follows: TGTGCCAGCAGCCTGCGTCCAGGGGACACTGAAGCTTTCTTT. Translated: CASSLRPGDTEAFF.

DNA of the CDR3: TGTGCCAGCTCACCCCAGGGAGGAAGGGTCACTGAAGCTTTCTTT. Translation: CASSPQGGRVTEAFF. The rearrangement joins TRBV18 to TRBJ1-1, with a weak D call TRBD1 (5 bases). The CDR3 consists of 15 residues. Germline V gene sequence: CDR1 KGHSH, CDR2 LQKENI. V was trimmed by 3 bases and J by 4 bases, leaving 15 bases between them.

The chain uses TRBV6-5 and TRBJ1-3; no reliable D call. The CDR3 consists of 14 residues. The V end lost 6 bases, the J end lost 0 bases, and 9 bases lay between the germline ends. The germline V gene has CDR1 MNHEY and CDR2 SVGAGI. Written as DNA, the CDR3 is TGTGCCAGCAGGAGGACCGGCTCTGGAAACACCATATATTTT. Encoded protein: CASRRTGSGNTIYF.

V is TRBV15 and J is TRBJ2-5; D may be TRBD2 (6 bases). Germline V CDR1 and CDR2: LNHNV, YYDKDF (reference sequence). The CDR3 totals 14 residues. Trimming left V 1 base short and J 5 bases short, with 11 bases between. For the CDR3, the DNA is TGTGCCACCAGCAGAGGCCCTCGGGGGGAGACCCAGTACTTC. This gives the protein CATSRGPRGETQYF.

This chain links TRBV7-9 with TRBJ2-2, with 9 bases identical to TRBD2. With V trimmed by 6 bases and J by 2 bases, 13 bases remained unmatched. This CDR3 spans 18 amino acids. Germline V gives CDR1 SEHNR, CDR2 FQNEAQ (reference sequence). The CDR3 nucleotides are TGTGCCAGCAGTCAGGATCGAGGTAGCGGGGGTAACACCGGGGAGCTGTTTTTT. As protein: CASSQDRGSGGNTGELFF.

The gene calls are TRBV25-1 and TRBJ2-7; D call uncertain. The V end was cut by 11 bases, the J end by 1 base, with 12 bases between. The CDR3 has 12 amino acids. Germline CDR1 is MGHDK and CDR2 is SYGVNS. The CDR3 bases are TGTGCCGTCAAAGGAGAGTCCTACGAGCAGTACTTC. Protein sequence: CAVKGESYEQYF.

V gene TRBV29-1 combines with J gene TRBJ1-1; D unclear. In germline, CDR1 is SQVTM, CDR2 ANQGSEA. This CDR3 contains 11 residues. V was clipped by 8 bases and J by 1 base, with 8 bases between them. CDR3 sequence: CSSGRNTEAFF. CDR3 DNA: TGCAGCTCGGGTCGGAACACTGAAGCTTTCTTT. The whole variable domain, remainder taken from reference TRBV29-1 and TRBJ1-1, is SAVISQKPSRDICQRGTSLTIQCQVDSQVTMMFWYRQQPGQSLTLIATANQGSEATYESGFVIDKFPISRPNLTFSTLTVSNMSPEDSSIYLCSSGRNTEAFFGQGTRLTVV.

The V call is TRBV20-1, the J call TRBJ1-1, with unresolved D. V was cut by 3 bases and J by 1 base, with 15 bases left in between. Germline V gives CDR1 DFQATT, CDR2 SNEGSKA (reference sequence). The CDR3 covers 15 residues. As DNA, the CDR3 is TGCAGTGCTAGTGGAAGGGCGTTGAAGAACACTGAAGCTTTCTTT. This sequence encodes CSASGRALKNTEAFF.

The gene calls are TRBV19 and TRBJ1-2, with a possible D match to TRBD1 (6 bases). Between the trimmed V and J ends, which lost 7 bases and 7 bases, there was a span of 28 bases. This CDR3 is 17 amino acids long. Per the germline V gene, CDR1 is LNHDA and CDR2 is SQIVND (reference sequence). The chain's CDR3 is CASTPTWGGTTPVGYTF. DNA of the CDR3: TGTGCCAGTACCCCCACCTGGGGAGGGACAACGCCAGTTGGCTACACCTTC.

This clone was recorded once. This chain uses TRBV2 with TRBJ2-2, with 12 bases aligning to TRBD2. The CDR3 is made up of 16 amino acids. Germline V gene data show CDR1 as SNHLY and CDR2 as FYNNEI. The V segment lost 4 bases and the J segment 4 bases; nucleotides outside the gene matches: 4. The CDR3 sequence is CASSALAGGGTGELFF. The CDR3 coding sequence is TGTGCCAGCAGTGCACTAGCGGGGGGCGGCACCGGGGAGCTGTTTTTT.

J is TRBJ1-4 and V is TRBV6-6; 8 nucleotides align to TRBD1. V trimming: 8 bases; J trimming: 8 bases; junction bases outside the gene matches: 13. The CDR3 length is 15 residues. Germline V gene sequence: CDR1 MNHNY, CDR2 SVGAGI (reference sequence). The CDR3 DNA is TGTGCCAGCCAAAATTTTCAGGGGGCCTGGGAAAAACTGTTTTTT. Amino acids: CASQNFQGAWEKLFF.

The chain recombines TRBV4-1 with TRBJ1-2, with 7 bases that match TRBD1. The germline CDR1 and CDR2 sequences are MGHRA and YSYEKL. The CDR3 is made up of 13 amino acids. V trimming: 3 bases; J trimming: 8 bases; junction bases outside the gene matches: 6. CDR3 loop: CASSQTGHGGYTF. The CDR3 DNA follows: TGCGCCAGCAGCCAGACAGGGCATGGCGGCTACACCTTC.

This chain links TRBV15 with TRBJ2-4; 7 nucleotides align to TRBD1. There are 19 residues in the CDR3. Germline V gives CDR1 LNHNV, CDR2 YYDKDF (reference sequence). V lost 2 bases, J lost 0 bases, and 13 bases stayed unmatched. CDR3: CATSRSIPRGGRAKNIQYF. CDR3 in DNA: TGTGCCACCAGCAGATCAATACCAAGAGGGGGCCGAGCCAAAAACATTCAGTACTTC. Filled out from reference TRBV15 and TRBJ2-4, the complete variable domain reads DAMVIQNPRYQVTQFGKPVTLSCSQTLNHNVMYWYQQKSSQAPKLLFHYYDKDFNNEADTPDNFQSRRPNTSFCFLDIRSPGLGDTAMYLCATSRSIPRGGRAKNIQYFGAGTRLSVL.

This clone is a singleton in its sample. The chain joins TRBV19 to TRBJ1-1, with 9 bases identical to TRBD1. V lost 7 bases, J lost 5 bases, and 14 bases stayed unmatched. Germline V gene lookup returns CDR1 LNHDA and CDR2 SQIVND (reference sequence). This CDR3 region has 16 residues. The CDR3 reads CASIGGQGVVRTEAFF. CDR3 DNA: TGTGCCAGTATTGGGGGACAGGGAGTGGTTCGGACTGAAGCTTTCTTT. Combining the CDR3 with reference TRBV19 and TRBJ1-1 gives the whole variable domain DGGITQSPKYLFRKEGQNVTLSCEQNLNHDAMYWYRQDPGQGLRLIYYSQIVNDFQKGDIAEGYSVSREKKESFPLTVTSAQKNPTAFYLCASIGGQGVVRTEAFFGQGTRLTVV.

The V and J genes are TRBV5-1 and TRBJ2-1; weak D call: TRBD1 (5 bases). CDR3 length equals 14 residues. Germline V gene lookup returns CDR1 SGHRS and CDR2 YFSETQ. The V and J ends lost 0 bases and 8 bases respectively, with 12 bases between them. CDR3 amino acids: CASSLDRARDEQFF. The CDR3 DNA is TGCGCCAGCAGCTTGGATCGGGCCAGGGATGAGCAGTTCTTC.

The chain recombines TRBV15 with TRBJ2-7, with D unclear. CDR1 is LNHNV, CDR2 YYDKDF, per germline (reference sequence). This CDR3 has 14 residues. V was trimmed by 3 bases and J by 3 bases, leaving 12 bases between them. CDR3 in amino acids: CATSSTGQFYEQYV. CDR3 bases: TGTGCCACCAGCAGTACTGGCCAGTTCTACGAGCAGTACGTC.

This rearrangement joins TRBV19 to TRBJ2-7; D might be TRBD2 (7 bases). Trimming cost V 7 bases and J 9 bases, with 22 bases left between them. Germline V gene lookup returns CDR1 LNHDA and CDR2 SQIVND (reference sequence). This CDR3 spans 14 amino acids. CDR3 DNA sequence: TGTGCCAGTAACGGGGGGCGAGCTTCGACCGGGCAGTACTTC. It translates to CASNGGRASTGQYF.

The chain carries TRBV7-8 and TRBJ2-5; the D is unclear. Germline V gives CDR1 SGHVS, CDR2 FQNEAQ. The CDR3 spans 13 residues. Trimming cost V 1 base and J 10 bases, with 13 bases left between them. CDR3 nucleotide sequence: TGTGCCAGCAGCTTAGGGGCCCTCAGGAGCCAGTACTTC. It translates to CASSLGALRSQYF.

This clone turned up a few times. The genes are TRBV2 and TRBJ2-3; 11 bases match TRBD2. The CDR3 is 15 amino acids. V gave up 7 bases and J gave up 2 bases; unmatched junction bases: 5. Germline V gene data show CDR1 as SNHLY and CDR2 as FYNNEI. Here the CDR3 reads CASTHSGGATDTQYF. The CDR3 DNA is TGTGCCAGCACCCATAGCGGGGGGGCCACAGATACGCAGTATTTT.

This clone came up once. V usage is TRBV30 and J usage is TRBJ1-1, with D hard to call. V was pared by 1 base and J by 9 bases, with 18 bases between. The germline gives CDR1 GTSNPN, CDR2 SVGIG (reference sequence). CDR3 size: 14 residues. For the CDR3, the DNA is TGTGCCTGGAGTGACTCCGAGAGGACCCCGAAAGCTTTCTTT. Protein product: CAWSDSERTPKAFF.

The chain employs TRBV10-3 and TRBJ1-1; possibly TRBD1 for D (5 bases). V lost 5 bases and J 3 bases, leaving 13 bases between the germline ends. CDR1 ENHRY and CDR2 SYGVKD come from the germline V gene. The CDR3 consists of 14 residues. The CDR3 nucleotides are TGTGCCATCAGTCCGGGGACCGACTACACTGAAGCTTTCTTT. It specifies CAISPGTDYTEAFF.

The CDR3 bases are TGTGCCAGCAGTGAATACGAGAACACTGAAGCTTTCTTT. Translating gives CASSEYENTEAFF. V is TRBV2 and J is TRBJ1-1; D call uncertain. The CDR3 length is 13 residues. Trimming took 2 bases from V and 1 from J, leaving 5 bases between them. Germline CDR1 SNHLY, CDR2 FYNNEI.

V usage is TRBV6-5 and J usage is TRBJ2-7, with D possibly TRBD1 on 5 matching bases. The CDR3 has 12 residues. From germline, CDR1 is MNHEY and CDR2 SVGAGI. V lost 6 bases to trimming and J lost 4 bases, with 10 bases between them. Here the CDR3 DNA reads TGTGCCAGCAGCGAGACAGATTACGAGCAGTACGTC. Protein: CASSETDYEQYV.

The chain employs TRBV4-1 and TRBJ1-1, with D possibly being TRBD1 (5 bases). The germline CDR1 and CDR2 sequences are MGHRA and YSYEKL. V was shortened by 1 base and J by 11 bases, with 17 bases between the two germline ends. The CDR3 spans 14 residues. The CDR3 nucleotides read TGCGCCAGCAGCCAAGCAACCGGGACGGCATACGCTTTCTTT. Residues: CASSQATGTAYAFF.

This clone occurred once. The CDR3 DNA follows: TGTGCCAGCTCACCACCAGGGGGGCGAGAGACCCAGTACTTC. Translation gives CASSPPGGRETQYF. This chain joins TRBV18 and TRBJ2-5, with D possibly called TRBD1 or TRBD2 (6 bases each). The V and J ends lost 0 bases and 4 bases respectively, with 9 bases between them. From germline, CDR1 is KGHSH and CDR2 LQKENI. There are 14 residues in the CDR3. Supplemented by reference TRBV18 and TRBJ2-5, the full variable domain reads NAGVMQNPRHLVRRRGQEARLRCSPMKGHSHVYWYRQLPEEGLKFMVYLQKENIIDESGMPKERFSAEFPKEGPSILRIQQVVRGDSAAYFCASSPPGGRETQYFGPGTRLLVL.

For the CDR3, the DNA is TGTGCCAGCAGCGTAGGTACTAGCGGGAGTGATGAGCAGTTCTTC. Translation gives CASSVGTSGSDEQFF. The chain combines TRBV9 with TRBJ2-1, with 11 bases aligning to TRBD2. The CDR3 consists of 15 residues. The V segment lost 0 bases and the J segment 8 bases; nucleotides outside the gene matches: 4. CDR1 SGDLS and CDR2 YYNGEE come from the germline V gene.

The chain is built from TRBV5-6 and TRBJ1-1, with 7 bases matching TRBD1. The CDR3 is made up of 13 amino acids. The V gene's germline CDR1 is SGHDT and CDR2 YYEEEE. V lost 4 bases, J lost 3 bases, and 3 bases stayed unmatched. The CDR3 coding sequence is TGTGCCAGCAGCGGCACAGGGGACACTGAAGCTTTCTTT. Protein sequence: CASSGTGDTEAFF. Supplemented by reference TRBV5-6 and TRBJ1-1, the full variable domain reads DAGVTQSPTHLIKTRGQQVTLRCSPKSGHDTVSWYQQALGQGPQFIFQYYEEEERQRGNFPDRFSGHQFPNYSSELNVNALLLGDSALYLCASSGTGDTEAFFGQGTRLTVV.

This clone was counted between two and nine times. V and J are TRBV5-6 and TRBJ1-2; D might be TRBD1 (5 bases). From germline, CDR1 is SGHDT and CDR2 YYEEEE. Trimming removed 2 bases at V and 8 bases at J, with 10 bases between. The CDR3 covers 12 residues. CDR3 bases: TGTGCCAGCAGCTTTAGGGGACGCGGCTACACCTTC. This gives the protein CASSFRGRGYTF. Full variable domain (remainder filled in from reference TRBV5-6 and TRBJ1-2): DAGVTQSPTHLIKTRGQQVTLRCSPKSGHDTVSWYQQALGQGPQFIFQYYEEEERQRGNFPDRFSGHQFPNYSSELNVNALLLGDSALYLCASSFRGRGYTFGSGTRLTVV.